Detailed here is one T cell receptor beta chain. Its antigen remains unidentified. This sample was included in a study of T cell responses to AZD1222 COVID-19 vaccine. On the study more broadly: Second-dose groups at about 4 or about 12 weeks were pooled.

The CDR3 extends over 14 amino acids. Germline CDR1 and CDR2: SNHLY and FYNNEI. V lost 1 base to trimming and J lost 9 bases, with 13 bases between them. Study results and limitations: Spike-specific TCR repertoires showed rising breadth and depth after two AZD1222 doses. Repertoires were obtained solely post-peak T cell response.

This table comes from immunoSEQ multiplex PCR, and its TCRdb copy is limited to in-frame clones, with some not included. The sample includes 180,000 or so clones, 93% of them seen just once. Source: peripheral blood, taken on day 0 of AZD1222 vaccination. This chain links TRBV2 with TRBJ1-5; no definite D call. The sequence was collected from an adult in good health. CDR3 amino acids: CASSEVPGEGPQHF. CDR3 coding DNA: TGTGCCAGCAGTGAAGTACCTGGAGAGGGGCCCCAGCATTTT.